The 29 T cell receptor beta chains in this list originate from one sample, sequenced in a study of cytomegalovirus exposure and HLA in healthy donors. Both 60 Vbeta primers and 13 Jbeta primers went into the PCR. Some clones are missing from TCRdb's copy, which holds only in-frame ones; the method was immunoSEQ multiplex PCR. Of about 190,000 clones listed, around 67% were seen once; the top ten hold 3% to 4%. Sequencing was carried out using PBMCs. All receptors derive from a woman aged 25 to 45 in good health and CMV-seropositive.

The chain has TRBV28 and TRBJ1-2; 12 bases map to TRBD1. The CDR3 spans 18 residues. V shed 7 bases and J 1 base; nucleotides not matched to a gene: 13. Germline V gene sequence: CDR1 MDHEN, CDR2 SYDVKM. The CDR3 is CASNKRDRGRPHNYGYTF. CDR3 bases: TGTGCCAGCAATAAAAGGGACAGGGGGCGACCCCATAACTATGGCTACACCTTC.

V usage is TRBV4-1 and J usage is TRBJ1-6; tentative D call: TRBD1 (6 bases). With 4 bases removed from V and 8 bases from J, the gap between germline ends came to 15 bases. The CDR3 runs to 15 residues. Germline loops: CDR1 MGHRA, CDR2 YSYEKL. The CDR3 loop is CASSPDSGVYSPLHF. The CDR3 DNA is TGCGCCAGCAGCCCGGACAGTGGGGTCTATTCACCCCTCCACTTT.

V usage is TRBV18 and J usage is TRBJ2-1; a weak D match, TRBD1 (6 bases). The CDR3 has 17 amino acids. V was shortened by 2 bases and J by 4 bases, with 18 bases between the two germline ends. The V gene's germline CDR1 is KGHSH and CDR2 LQKENI. The CDR3 DNA reads TGTGCCAGCTCACCAGCTTCGGGGCAGGGGCGTTACAATGAGCAGTTCTTC. This translates into CASSPASGQGRYNEQFF.

V is TRBV10-1 and J is TRBJ1-1, with D perhaps matching TRBD1 (5 bases). Germline CDR1 is WNHNN and CDR2 is SYGVQD (reference sequence). There are 14 residues in the CDR3. The V end was cut by 5 bases, the J end by 4 bases, with 14 bases between. The CDR3 region has the DNA TGCGCCAGCAGTTGGGGCGGGAGTGGCACTGAAGCTTTCTTT. Its protein product is CASSWGGSGTEAFF.

The rearrangement joins TRBV25-1 to TRBJ2-6; tentative D call: TRBD1 (6 bases). Trimming removed 3 bases at V and 0 bases at J, with 12 bases between. Germline CDR1 MGHDK, CDR2 SYGVNS. The CDR3 loop spans 17 amino acids. The CDR3 DNA is TGTGCCAGCAGTGACGCAGGGGATGACTCTGGGGCCAACGTCCTGACTTTC. Its protein product is CASSDAGDDSGANVLTF.

This sequence joins TRBV7-9 and TRBJ1-1; TRBD1 might be the D (6 bases). Deletions cut 2 bases from V and 5 bases from J, with 9 bases between. There are 13 residues in the CDR3. Germline V gives CDR1 SEHNR, CDR2 FQNEAQ (reference sequence). CDR3 bases: TGTGCCAGCAGCTTAAGTACAGGGACTGAAGCTTTCTTT. Translated: CASSLSTGTEAFF.

The chain uses TRBV27 and TRBJ2-7, with TRBD1 matching over 8 bases. V lost 4 bases and J lost 1; bases outside the gene matches: 3. Germline V gene lookup returns CDR1 MNHEY and CDR2 SMNVEV (reference sequence). This CDR3 contains 14 residues. The CDR3 DNA sequence: TGTGCCAGCAGTTCCGGACAGGGTTCCTACGAGCAGTACTTC. Translation: CASSSGQGSYEQYF.

V and J are TRBV5-4 and TRBJ2-5; 11 nucleotides line up with TRBD2. The V gene's germline CDR1 is SGHNT and CDR2 YYREEE (reference sequence). The CDR3 is 16 residues long. Trimming cost V 0 bases and J 5 bases; bases outside gene matches: 6. The CDR3 reads CASSLGLAGSGETQYF. The CDR3 bases are TGTGCCAGCAGCTTGGGACTAGCGGGATCTGGCGAGACCCAGTACTTC.

J is TRBJ1-2 and V is TRBV6-6; TRBD1 is a possible D gene (6 bases). This CDR3 region has 14 residues. The V gene lost 5 bases and the J gene lost 3 bases, with 13 bases spanning the gap. Per the germline V gene, CDR1 is MNHNY and CDR2 is SVGAGI (reference sequence). This CDR3 is CASSGRGSDYGYTF. The CDR3 DNA reads TGTGCCAGCAGTGGCAGGGGTTCTGACTATGGCTACACCTTC.

The CDR3 nucleotides read TGTGCCAGCAGTGAGGCTCCGGGAGCCACAGATACGCAGTATTTT. Translated: CASSEAPGATDTQYF. The V gene is TRBV2, the J gene TRBJ2-3; D is possibly TRBD2 (6 bases). Trimming stripped 3 bases from V and 2 bases from J, with 12 bases between. Germline CDR1 SNHLY, CDR2 FYNNEI. The CDR3 length is 15 residues.

The rearrangement uses TRBV27 and TRBJ1-5; D might be TRBD1 (6 bases). The CDR3 loop spans 14 amino acids. Between the trimmed V and J ends, which lost 3 bases and 3 bases, there was a span of 9 bases. CDR1 and CDR2 from the germline V gene are MNHEY and SMNVEV (reference sequence). The CDR3 spells CASSLGGANQPQHF. CDR3 coding DNA: TGTGCCAGCAGTTTGGGGGGGGCCAATCAGCCCCAGCATTTT.

The chain is built from TRBV28 and TRBJ1-2; 9 nucleotides match TRBD1. CDR3 size: 16 residues. V shed 2 bases, J shed 8 bases, and the junction held 12 bases outside the gene matches. Germline CDR1 and CDR2: MDHEN and SYDVKM. The CDR3 region has the DNA TGTGCCAGCAGTTTAACCAGACCGGGACAGGGATGGGGCTACACCTTC. Amino acids: CASSLTRPGQGWGYTF.

In regard to this clone: A junction end diverges from the germline sequence, so it may reflect a read error. This chain connects TRBV7-9 to TRBJ1-1; TRBD1 aligns across 8 bases. Germline values: CDR1 SEHNR, CDR2 FQNEAQ (reference sequence). This CDR3 has 16 amino acids. CDR3 amino acids: CSSSTPAGTGNTEAFF. CDR3 DNA: TGTTCCAGCAGTACCCCAGCCGGGACAGGGAACACTGAAGCTTTCTTT.

The J gene is TRBJ2-1, the V gene TRBV27, with a weak D call TRBD2 (6 bases). The CDR3 sequence is 13 residues long. Germline loops: CDR1 MNHEY, CDR2 SMNVEV (reference sequence). Deletions cut 6 bases from V and 9 bases from J, with 15 bases between. This chain's CDR3 is CASSPGVRAEQFF. Here the CDR3 DNA reads TGTGCCAGCAGCCCGGGAGTGCGGGCTGAGCAGTTCTTC.

V is TRBV19 and J is TRBJ1-5; D uncertain. Germline V CDR1 and CDR2: LNHDA, SQIVND (reference sequence). V dropped 1 base and J dropped 4 bases, with 5 bases sitting between them. The CDR3 runs 13 residues. This CDR3 is CASSIVGNQPQHF. The CDR3 coding sequence is TGTGCCAGTAGTATAGTCGGGAATCAGCCCCAGCATTTT.

The rearrangement links TRBV13 to TRBJ2-3; 9 bases are shared with TRBD2. Trimming cost V 5 bases and J 6 bases; bases outside gene matches: 9. Germline-derived CDR1 and CDR2 are PRHDT and FYEKMQ (reference sequence). The CDR3 length is 15 residues. CDR3 amino acids: CASSPRREGADTQYF. The CDR3 nucleotides read TGTGCCAGCAGCCCCAGGCGGGAGGGCGCGGATACGCAGTATTTT.

The chain recombines TRBV6-1 with TRBJ2-1, with 9 nucleotides matching TRBD2. Germline loops: CDR1 MNHNS, CDR2 SASEGT. The CDR3 has 18 residues. The J segment lost 7 bases and the V segment lost 1 base, leaving 14 bases of the junction unmatched. CDR3 DNA: TGTGCCAGCAGTGAAGGTGAGGCTAGCGGGGTCAAGGGGAATGAGCAGTTCTTC. This sequence encodes CASSEGEASGVKGNEQFF.

V gene TRBV5-4 combines with J gene TRBJ2-1; 14 bases are shared with TRBD2. Germline CDR1 reads SGHNT; CDR2 reads YYREEE (reference sequence). CDR3 length: 17 residues. V was pared by 3 bases and J by 0 bases, with 2 bases of the junction left unmatched. CDR3 in DNA: TGTGCCAGCAGCTCAGGACTAGCGGGGGGCTCCTACAATGAGCAGTTCTTC. As protein: CASSSGLAGGSYNEQFF.

On this clone itself: The sample has other DNA sequences that encode this CDR3 too. This chain joins TRBV5-1 and TRBJ1-1; no reliable D call. Per the germline V gene, CDR1 is SGHRS and CDR2 is YFSETQ. This CDR3 has 14 amino acids. Trimming left V 0 bases short and J 1 base short, with 7 bases between. Here the CDR3 DNA reads TGCGCCAGCAGCTTGGCAGGTGCGAACACTGAAGCTTTCTTT. Its protein is CASSLAGANTEAFF.

This chain connects TRBV4-1 to TRBJ2-7; TRBD1 matches 9 bases. Germline CDR1 MGHRA, CDR2 YSYEKL. V shed 1 base, J shed 2 bases, and the junction held 3 bases outside the gene matches. The CDR3 consists of 15 residues. The DNA of the CDR3 is TGCGCCAGCAGCCAAGTCAGGACAGGGGCCTACGAGCAGTACTTC. This encodes CASSQVRTGAYEQYF.

The chain uses TRBV5-1 and TRBJ2-2; TRBD2 aligns across 14 bases. The CDR3 extends over 16 amino acids. Germline-derived CDR1 and CDR2 are SGHRS and YFSETQ. The ends lost 4 bases at V and 5 bases at J; junction bases unmatched: 4. In DNA, the CDR3 is TGCGCCAGCAGCGTCGGACTAGCGGGAGGAACCGGGGAGCTGTTTTTT. This codes for CASSVGLAGGTGELFF.

This rearrangement joins TRBV11-1 to TRBJ1-2; 9 positions agree with TRBD1. The CDR3 loop spans 15 amino acids. Trimming at V came to 4 bases and at J to 3 bases, leaving 6 bases not matched to a gene. In germline, CDR1 is SGHAT, CDR2 FQDESV (reference sequence). The CDR3 sequence: CASSYTGGEDYGYTF. The CDR3 DNA reads TGTGCCAGCAGCTACACAGGGGGCGAGGACTATGGCTACACCTTC. Full variable domain (missing parts from reference TRBV11-1 and TRBJ1-2): EAEVAQSPRYKITEKSQAVAFWCDPISGHATLYWYRQILGQGPELLVQFQDESVVDDSQLPKDRFSAERLKGVDSTLKIQPAELGDSAMYLCASSYTGGEDYGYTFGSGTRLTVV.

Notes on this clone: At one end the junction does not follow the germline gene, possibly because of a read error. The genes are TRBV7-9 and TRBJ1-2; D unclear. In germline, CDR1 is SEHNR, CDR2 FQNEAQ (reference sequence). There are 13 residues in the CDR3. The CDR3 here is CSSSLGLDYGYTF. As DNA, the CDR3 is TGTTCCAGCAGCTTAGGGTTAGACTATGGCTACACCTTC. The complete variable domain, with remaining parts taken from reference TRBV7-9 and TRBJ1-2, reads DTGVSQNPRHKITKRGQNVTFRCDPISEHNRLYWYRQTLGQGPEFLTYFQNEAQLEKSRLLSDRFSAERPKGSFSTLEIQRTEQGDSAMYLCSSSLGLDYGYTFGSGTRLTVV.

This clone was counted between two and nine times. The rearrangement joins TRBV28 to TRBJ1-5; D possibly corresponds to TRBD1 (5 bases). There are 14 residues in the CDR3. V lost 3 bases to trimming and J lost 6 bases, with 12 bases between them. The germline CDR1 and CDR2 sequences are MDHEN and SYDVKM. The CDR3 DNA follows: TGTGCCAGCAGTTTGGAGGGGCGCGCTCAGCCCCAGCATTTT. Its translation is CASSLEGRAQPQHF.

The chain links TRBV7-2 to TRBJ2-3; 8 bases line up with TRBD2. CDR3 length: 15 amino acids. Germline trimming cut 1 base from V and 5 bases from J; bases unmatched to any gene: 5. Germline assignment: CDR1 SGHTA and CDR2 FQGNSA. CDR3 sequence (DNA): TGTGCCAGCAGCTTAGTGGGTCTAGCGGGAGATACGCAGTATTTT. Its translation is CASSLVGLAGDTQYF.

This sequence joins TRBV7-8 and TRBJ2-5, with 12 bases lining up with TRBD2. CDR1 SGHVS and CDR2 FQNEAQ come from the germline V gene. This CDR3 is built from 17 residues. Trimming at V came to 2 bases and at J to 4 bases, leaving 8 bases not matched to a gene. CDR3 in amino acids: CASSLRLAGGPGETQYF. CDR3 nucleotides: TGTGCCAGCAGCTTAAGGCTAGCGGGAGGGCCAGGAGAGACCCAGTACTTC.

This chain links TRBV28 with TRBJ1-2; the D gene is possibly TRBD1 (5 bases). Between the trimmed V and J ends, which lost 6 bases and 2 bases, there was a span of 10 bases. CDR3 length: 13 amino acids. Germline CDR1 MDHEN, CDR2 SYDVKM. Here the CDR3 DNA reads TGTGCCAGCAGCCGGACACCGAACTATGGCTACACCTTC. Its translation: CASSRTPNYGYTF.

V gene TRBV27 combines with J gene TRBJ1-1; perhaps TRBD1 as D (6 bases). The CDR3 loop spans 16 amino acids. Trimming cost V 6 bases and J 0 bases, with 17 bases left between them. Germline V gives CDR1 MNHEY, CDR2 SMNVEV (reference sequence). The CDR3 DNA reads TGTGCCAGCAGAAAGACAGGTAATGGGGTGAACACTGAAGCTTTCTTT. It translates to CASRKTGNGVNTEAFF.

The gene calls are TRBV7-6 and TRBJ1-3; the D gene is possibly TRBD1 (6 bases). Looked up from germline, CDR1 is SGHVS and CDR2 is FNYEAQ. With 5 bases removed from V and 4 bases from J, the gap between germline ends came to 15 bases. CDR3 length: 15 amino acids. In DNA, the CDR3 is TGTGCCAGCAGCCAGGACTGGGGGCGCGGAAACACCATATATTTT. Translation: CASSQDWGRGNTIYF.